Below are 21 T cell receptor beta chains sequenced from a single sample in a study of cytomegalovirus exposure and HLA in healthy donors. PCR amplification relied on 60 Vbeta primers (plus 13 Jbeta primers). Profiled with immunoSEQ multiplex PCR; TCRdb holds only in-frame clones, not every one. Among around 190,000 clones, roughly 90% were seen once, and the ten largest hold 1% to 1.4%. The sequencing sample was made of PBMCs. The receptors were gathered from a boy aged 2 to 9 in good health and CMV-seronegative.

On this clone itself: One junction end does not reproduce the germline sequence, and a read error may be involved. The rearrangement uses TRBV7-9 and TRBJ1-2, with 7 bases fitting TRBD1. CDR1 is SEHNR and CDR2 is FQNEAQ in the germline V gene (reference sequence). The CDR3 runs 16 residues. DNA for the CDR3: TGTTCCAGCAGCTTGAGGTGGACAGGCGACTACTATGGCTACACCTTC. It codes for CSSSLRWTGDYYGYTF.

This clone occurred a few times. The J gene is TRBJ2-7, the V gene TRBV6-1; no firm D call. Germline CDR1 reads MNHNS; CDR2 reads SASEGT. The length of the CDR3 is 12 residues. Trimming stripped 6 bases from V and 3 bases from J, with 9 bases between. CDR3 bases: TGTGCCAGCAGGGAACGGGTCTACGAGCAGTACTTC. It translates to CASRERVYEQYF.

Here the CDR3 DNA reads TGTGCCAGCAGCCCCGGGGGGACAGGGAACACCGGGGAGCTGTTTTTT. Protein sequence: CASSPGGTGNTGELFF. The rearrangement links TRBV28 to TRBJ2-2; perhaps TRBD1 as D (8 bases). CDR1 and CDR2 (germline): MDHEN, SYDVKM. The V and J ends lost 6 bases and 1 base respectively, with 15 bases between them. The CDR3 totals 16 residues.

The chain recombines TRBV6-5 with TRBJ1-3; D gene uncertain. Deletions cut 5 bases from V and 12 bases from J, with 11 bases between. The germline V gene has CDR1 MNHEY and CDR2 SVGAGI. This CDR3 spans 11 amino acids. The CDR3 region has the DNA TGTGCCAGCAGTGAGGAGATCTTCATATATTTT. It specifies CASSEEIFIYF.

CDR3 DNA sequence: TGTGCCAGCAGCCTACAACATCTAGCGGGGGCCTACGAGCAGTACTTC. Amino acids: CASSLQHLAGAYEQYF. V gene TRBV4-2 combines with J gene TRBJ2-7; 10 bases are shared with TRBD2. The germline gives CDR1 LGHNA, CDR2 YNFKEQ. The CDR3 loop spans 16 amino acids. V was clipped by 4 bases and J by 2 bases; unmatched bases: 8.

This chain uses TRBV9 with TRBJ1-1; 7 nucleotides agree with TRBD1. The CDR3 is 15 amino acids. V lost 2 bases and J lost 0; bases outside the gene matches: 4. From germline, CDR1 is SGDLS and CDR2 YYNGEE. In DNA form, the CDR3 reads TGTGCCAGCAGCGTGAGAGGGGGCTTGAACACTGAAGCTTTCTTT. This encodes CASSVRGGLNTEAFF.

The rearrangement links TRBV7-9 to TRBJ1-1; D is undetermined. The germline gives CDR1 SEHNR, CDR2 FQNEAQ (reference sequence). The V end was cut by 2 bases, the J end by 1 base, with 5 bases between. The CDR3 runs 13 residues. The CDR3 is CASSLSKNTEAFF. CDR3 sequence (DNA): TGTGCCAGCAGCTTAAGCAAGAACACTGAAGCTTTCTTT.

This clone was seen only once. The conserved final phenylalanine or tryptophan is absent from the CDR3, which likely points to a read error. The chain employs TRBV5-1 and TRBJ1-6, with D unclear. V shed 4 bases and J shed 8 bases, with 13 bases lying between them. Germline assignment: CDR1 SGHRS and CDR2 YFSETQ. The CDR3 runs 14 residues. CDR3 residues: CASSPHGRDSPLHL. CDR3 DNA: TGCGCCAGCAGCCCTCACGGACGGGATTCACCCCTCCACCTT.

The gene calls are TRBV19 and TRBJ2-3, with TRBD2 as a possible D gene (5 bases). The CDR3 extends over 15 amino acids. Germline V lookup: CDR1 LNHDA, CDR2 SQIVND (reference sequence). V was trimmed by 3 bases and J by 2 bases, leaving 12 bases between them. CDR3 amino acids: CASSIGGSHTDTQYF. As DNA, the CDR3 is TGTGCCAGTAGTATTGGCGGGTCGCACACAGATACGCAGTATTTT. Full variable domain (outside the CDR3, taken from reference TRBV19 and TRBJ2-3): DGGITQSPKYLFRKEGQNVTLSCEQNLNHDAMYWYRQDPGQGLRLIYYSQIVNDFQKGDIAEGYSVSREKKESFPLTVTSAQKNPTAFYLCASSIGGSHTDTQYFGPGTRLTVL.

The chain employs TRBV9 and TRBJ2-7; 9 positions agree with TRBD1. This CDR3 spans 15 amino acids. The V gene's germline CDR1 is SGDLS and CDR2 YYNGEE. The V gene end was trimmed by 4 bases and the J gene end by 5 bases; junction bases not matched to a gene: 10. Written as DNA, the CDR3 is TGTGCCAGCAGCCTTCGGGACAGGGAAGACAACGAGCAGTACTTC. Encoded protein: CASSLRDREDNEQYF.

The chain couples TRBV4-1 to TRBJ2-5; D might be TRBD1 (5 bases). The J call is in doubt because the DNA end fits TRBJ2-7 better. The CDR3 spans 15 residues. Looked up from germline, CDR1 is MGHRA and CDR2 is YSYEKL. The CDR3 reads CASSQELRGSYEQYF. DNA for the CDR3: TGCGCCAGCAGCCAAGAGTTAAGGGGAAGCTACGAGCAGTACTTC.

This clone was counted a single time. V is TRBV21-1 and J is TRBJ1-2; the table's D gene call, TRBD1, was not cross checked with the DNA. TRBV21-1 is a known pseudogene. The CDR3 has 16 residues. The CDR3 region has the DNA TGTGCCAGCAGCAACTACAGGGTATTACGCAACTATGGCTACACCTTC. It specifies CASSNYRVLRNYGYTF.

This sequence joins TRBV29-1 and TRBJ1-4; 8 nucleotides align to TRBD1. Unmatched junction bases numbered 3, after V lost 7 bases and J lost 8 bases. The CDR3 length is 11 residues. CDR1 SQVTM and CDR2 ANQGSEA come from the germline V gene. The CDR3 loop is CSAGQGEKLFF. The CDR3, as DNA: TGCAGCGCCGGACAGGGAGAAAAACTGTTTTTT.

This clone was recorded only once. The chain joins TRBV7-6 to TRBJ2-5; 7 bases are shared with TRBD1. In germline, CDR1 is SGHVS, CDR2 FNYEAQ. The ends lost 5 bases at V and 2 bases at J; junction bases unmatched: 11. There are 16 residues in the CDR3. CDR3 sequence: CASSRTGQAKQETQYF. Written as DNA, the CDR3 is TGTGCCAGCAGCAGAACAGGACAGGCGAAACAAGAGACCCAGTACTTC. Combining the CDR3 with reference TRBV7-6 and TRBJ2-5 gives the whole variable domain GAGVSQSPRYKVTKRGQDVALRCDPISGHVSLYWYRQALGQGPEFLTYFNYEAQQDKSGLPNDRFSAERPEGSISTLTIQRTEQRDSAMYRCASSRTGQAKQETQYFGPGTRLLVL.

The chain employs TRBV11-3 and TRBJ2-7, with 8 bases identical to TRBD2. Germline CDR1 SGHNT, CDR2 YENEEA. The CDR3 sequence is 13 residues long. The J segment lost 3 bases and the V segment lost 3 bases, leaving 1 base of the junction unmatched. The CDR3 spells CASSFGGGYEQYF. CDR3 sequence (DNA): TGTGCCAGCAGCTTCGGGGGGGGCTACGAGCAGTACTTC.

The V and J genes are TRBV28 and TRBJ1-2, with unresolved D. The length of the CDR3 is 16 residues. CDR1 is MDHEN, CDR2 SYDVKM, per germline. The V end lost 3 bases, the J end lost 3 bases, and 17 bases lay between the germline ends. CDR3 DNA sequence: TGTGCCAGCAGTTTTTCGGTGAACCGACACTACTATGGCTACACCTTC. It encodes CASSFSVNRHYYGYTF.

This chain links TRBV4-1 with TRBJ2-5; 7 positions agree with TRBD1. CDR1 and CDR2 (germline): MGHRA, YSYEKL. After removal of 1 base from V and 4 bases from J, the junction contained 3 bases not matched to a gene. The CDR3 contains 14 residues. Written as DNA, the CDR3 is TGCGCCAGCAGCCAAGGGGGACAGCTAGAGACCCAGTACTTC. Translating it yields CASSQGGQLETQYF.

The chain carries TRBV5-4 and TRBJ2-1; D is undetermined. CDR1 is SGHNT and CDR2 is YYREEE in the germline V gene (reference sequence). The CDR3 runs to 13 residues. V was trimmed by 4 bases and J by 5 bases, leaving 10 bases between them. The CDR3 region is CASSQPDNNEQFF. For the CDR3, the DNA is TGTGCCAGCAGCCAGCCTGACAACAATGAGCAGTTCTTC. The variable domain in full, with the rest retrieved from reference TRBV5-4 and TRBJ2-1, is ETGVTQSPTHLIKTRGQQVTLRCSSQSGHNTVSWYQQALGQGPQFIFQYYREEENGRGNFPPRFSGLQFPNYSSELNVNALELDDSALYLCASSQPDNNEQFFGPGTRLTVL.

The chain joins TRBV5-4 to TRBJ2-5; D call uncertain. The end of the DNA fits TRBJ2-7 better, so the J call may be wrong. This CDR3 comprises 12 residues. Looked up from germline, CDR1 is SGHNT and CDR2 is YYREEE (reference sequence). The CDR3 DNA reads as TGTGCCAGCAGCTTACAGAGCTACGAGCAGTACTTC. It is translated as CASSLQSYEQYF.

This chain connects TRBV6-1 to TRBJ2-5; weak D call: TRBD2 (5 bases). The closer fit of TRBJ2-7 to the DNA end suggests the J call may be wrong. The germline gives CDR1 MNHNS, CDR2 SASEGT. This CDR3 has 14 amino acids. The CDR3 DNA reads TGTGCCAGCAGTGAATCGGGGATCGTCTACGAGCAGTACTTC. As protein: CASSESGIVYEQYF.

The V call is TRBV28, the J call TRBJ1-5; unclear D gene. V shed 4 bases and J shed 0 bases, with 19 bases lying between them. Germline-derived CDR1 and CDR2 are MDHEN and SYDVKM. This CDR3 has 18 amino acids. This chain's CDR3 is CASSSPGEPFHSNQPQHF. The CDR3 nucleotides are TGTGCCAGCAGTTCCCCCGGGGAGCCTTTCCATAGCAATCAGCCCCAGCATTTT.